The source of this T cell receptor (beta chain) is a study of regulatory T cells in long-lasting Graves disease. Ten or more counts support this clonotype. Time point noted: newly diagnosed GD, antithyroid drugs for less than 3 months. With RNA extracted from PBMCs as input, the TCR library was made. Trimming took 3 bases from V and 4 from J, leaving 18 bases between them. The CDR3 covers 16 residues. CDR1 and CDR2 from the germline V gene are SGHAT and FQNNGV. Arm-PCR of CDR3 regions and iRepertoire HTBI primers were the basis on which TCR beta libraries were built. TCRdb re-analysed the multiplex PCR reads in MiXCR, keeping a single row per CDR3 protein. The sample holds around 480,000 distinct CDR3 sequences, roughly 15% seen once. These data were also filed under a second study, of T cells in Graves' hyperthyroidism and ophthalmopathy.

The TCR sequence derives from a man aged 35-49 years with Graves disease. The V gene is TRBV11-2, the J gene TRBJ2-5; D remains ambiguous. The specimen comprised peripheral blood mononuclear cells (PBMCs), sampled at new diagnosis, from a patient treated with antithyroid drugs. CDR3 protein: CASSFGRRIRRETQYF. The CDR3 DNA follows: TGTGCCAGCAGCTTCGGACGCAGGATCCGCAGAGAGACCCAGTACTTC.